This T cell receptor beta chain comes out of a study of blood T cell repertoires in COVID-19. Study-level background: The United States, Italy and Spain were the sources of the acute and convalescent COVID-19 samples. Sources were T cells, B-cell-depleted T cells, or PBMCs; the material itself was cDNA or gDNA.

Trimming cost V 1 base and J 2 bases; bases outside gene matches: 0. This CDR3 contains 14 residues. CDR1 and CDR2 (germline): SGHDN, FVKESK. Per the original methods: Estimation of nucleated cell counts relied on the amplification of reference gene primers. Produced via immunoSEQ multiplex PCR; TCRdb's table is partial and in-frame only. The V and J calls and clone size are taken from that table; D and trimming were inferred from the DNA. Among about 170,000 clones listed, 84% were seen once. The specimen sequenced was peripheral blood. This chain uses TRBV14 with TRBJ2-7, with TRBD1 identical over 9 bases. The receptor comes from a man between 18 and 35 years old with active or convalescent COVID-19. The CDR3 here is CASSQGTGAYEQYF. As DNA, the CDR3 is TGTGCCAGCAGCCAAGGGACAGGGGCCTACGAGCAGTACTTC.